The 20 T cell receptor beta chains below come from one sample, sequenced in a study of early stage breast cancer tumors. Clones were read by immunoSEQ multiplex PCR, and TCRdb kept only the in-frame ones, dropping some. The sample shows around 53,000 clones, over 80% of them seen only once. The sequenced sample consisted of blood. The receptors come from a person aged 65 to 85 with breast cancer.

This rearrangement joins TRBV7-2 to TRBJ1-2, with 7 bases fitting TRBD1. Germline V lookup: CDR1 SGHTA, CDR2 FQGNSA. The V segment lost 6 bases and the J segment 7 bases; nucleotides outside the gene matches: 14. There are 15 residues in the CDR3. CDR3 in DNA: TGTGCCAGCAGACCCGGACAGGCCATAGTGGTTGGCTACACCTTC. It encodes CASRPGQAIVVGYTF.

The CDR3 sequence is CASSNRGLGANVLTF. In nucleotides, the CDR3 is TGTGCCAGTAGTAACAGGGGTCTGGGGGCCAACGTCCTGACTTTC. The chain is built from TRBV19 and TRBJ2-6; 7 bases are a match to TRBD1. Germline lookup yields CDR1 LNHDA and CDR2 SQIVND (reference sequence). V shed 4 bases, J shed 4 bases, and the junction held 4 bases outside the gene matches. This CDR3 has 15 amino acids.

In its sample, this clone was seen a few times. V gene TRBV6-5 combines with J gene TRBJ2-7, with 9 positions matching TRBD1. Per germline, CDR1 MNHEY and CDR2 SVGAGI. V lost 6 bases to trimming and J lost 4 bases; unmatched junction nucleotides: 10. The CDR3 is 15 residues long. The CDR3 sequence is CASSREPGQGYEQYF. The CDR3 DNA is TGTGCCAGCAGCCGGGAACCGGGACAGGGATACGAGCAGTACTTC.

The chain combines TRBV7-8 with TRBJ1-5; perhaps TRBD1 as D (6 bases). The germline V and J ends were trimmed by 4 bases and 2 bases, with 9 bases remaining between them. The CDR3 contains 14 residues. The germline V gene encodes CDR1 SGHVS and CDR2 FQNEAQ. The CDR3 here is CASSSAGGNQPQHF. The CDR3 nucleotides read TGTGCCAGCAGCTCCGCAGGGGGCAATCAGCCCCAGCATTTT.

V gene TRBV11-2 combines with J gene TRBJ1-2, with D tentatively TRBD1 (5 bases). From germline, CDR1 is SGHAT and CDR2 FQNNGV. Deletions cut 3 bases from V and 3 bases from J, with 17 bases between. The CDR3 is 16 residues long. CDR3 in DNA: TGTGCCAGCAGCTTGGGCAGGGCCCCCTGGGACTATGGCTACACCTTC. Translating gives CASSLGRAPWDYGYTF.

CDR3 sequence: CASSLGSGYQETQYF. In DNA form, the CDR3 reads TGTGCCAGCAGCTTAGGATCCGGGTACCAAGAGACCCAGTACTTC. V is TRBV7-8 and J is TRBJ2-5; D ambiguous. Per the germline V gene, CDR1 is SGHVS and CDR2 is FQNEAQ. This CDR3 is built from 15 residues. The ends were cut back, 1 base at V and 0 bases at J, with 9 bases in the middle.

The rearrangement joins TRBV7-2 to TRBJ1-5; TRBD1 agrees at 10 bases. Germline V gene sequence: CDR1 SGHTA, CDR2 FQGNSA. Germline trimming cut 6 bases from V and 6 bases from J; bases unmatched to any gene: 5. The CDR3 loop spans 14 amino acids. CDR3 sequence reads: CASRAGTGVQPQHF. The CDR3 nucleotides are TGTGCCAGCAGGGCCGGGACAGGGGTTCAGCCCCAGCATTTT.

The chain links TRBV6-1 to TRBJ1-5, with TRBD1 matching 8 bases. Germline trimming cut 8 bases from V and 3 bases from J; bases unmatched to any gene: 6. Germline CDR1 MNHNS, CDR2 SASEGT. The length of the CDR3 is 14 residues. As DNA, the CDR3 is TGTGCCAGCGGCTCGACAGGGGCCAATCAGCCCCAGCATTTT. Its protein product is CASGSTGANQPQHF.

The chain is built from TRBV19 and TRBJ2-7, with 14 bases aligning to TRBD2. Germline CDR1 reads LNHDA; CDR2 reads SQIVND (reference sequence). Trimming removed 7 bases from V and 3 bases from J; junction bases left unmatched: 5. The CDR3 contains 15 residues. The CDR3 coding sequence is TGTGCCAGTATAGGACTAGCGGGAGGAAACTACGAGCAGTACTTC. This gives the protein CASIGLAGGNYEQYF.

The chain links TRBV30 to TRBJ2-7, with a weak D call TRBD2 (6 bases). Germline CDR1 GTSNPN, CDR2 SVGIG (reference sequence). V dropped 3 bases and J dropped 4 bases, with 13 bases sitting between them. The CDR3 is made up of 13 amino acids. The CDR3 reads CAWRAGRGYEQYF. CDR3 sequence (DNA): TGTGCCTGGAGAGCAGGGCGGGGATACGAGCAGTACTTC.

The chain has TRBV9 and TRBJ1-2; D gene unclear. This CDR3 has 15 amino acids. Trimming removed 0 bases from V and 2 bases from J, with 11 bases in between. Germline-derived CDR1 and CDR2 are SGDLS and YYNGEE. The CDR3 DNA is TGTGCCAGCAGCGTAGACGGCAGCGAGAACTATGGCTACACCTTC. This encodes CASSVDGSENYGYTF.

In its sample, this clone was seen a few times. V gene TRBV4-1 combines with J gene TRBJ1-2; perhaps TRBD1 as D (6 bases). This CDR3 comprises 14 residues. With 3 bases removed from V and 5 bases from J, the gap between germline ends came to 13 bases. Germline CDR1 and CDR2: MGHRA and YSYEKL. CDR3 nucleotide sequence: TGCGCCAGCAGCCAGGCGGACAGAAATTATGGCTACACCTTC. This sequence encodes CASSQADRNYGYTF.

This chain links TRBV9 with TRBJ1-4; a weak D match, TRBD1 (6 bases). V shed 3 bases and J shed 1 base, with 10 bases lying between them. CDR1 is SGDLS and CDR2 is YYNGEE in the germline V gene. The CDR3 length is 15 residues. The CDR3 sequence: CASSEGGGTNEKLFF. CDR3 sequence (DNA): TGTGCCAGCAGCGAGGGAGGGGGAACTAATGAAAAACTGTTTTTT.

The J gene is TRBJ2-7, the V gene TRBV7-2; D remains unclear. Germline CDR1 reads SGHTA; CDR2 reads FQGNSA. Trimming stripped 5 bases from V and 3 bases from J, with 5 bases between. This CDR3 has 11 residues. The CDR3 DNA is TGTGCCAGCAGCCCAGGCTACGAGCAGTACTTC. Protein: CASSPGYEQYF.

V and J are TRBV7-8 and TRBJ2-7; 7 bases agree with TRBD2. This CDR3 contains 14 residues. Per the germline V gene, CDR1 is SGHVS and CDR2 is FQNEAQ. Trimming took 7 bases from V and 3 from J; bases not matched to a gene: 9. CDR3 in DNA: TGTGCCAGCATTTCCGGGCTAGCGGACTACGAGCAGTACTTC. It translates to CASISGLADYEQYF.

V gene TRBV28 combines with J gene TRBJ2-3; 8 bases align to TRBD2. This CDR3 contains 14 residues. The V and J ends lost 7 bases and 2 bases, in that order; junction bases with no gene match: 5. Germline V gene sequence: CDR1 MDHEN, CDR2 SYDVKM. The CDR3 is CASIPAGVTDTQYF. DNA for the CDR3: TGTGCCAGCATCCCAGCGGGAGTCACAGATACGCAGTATTTT. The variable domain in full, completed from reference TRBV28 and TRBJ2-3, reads DVKVTQSSRYLVKRTGEKVFLECVQDMDHENMFWYRQDPGLGLRLIYFSYDVKMKEKGDIPEGYSVSREKKERFSLILESASTNQTSMYLCASIPAGVTDTQYFGPGTRLTVL.

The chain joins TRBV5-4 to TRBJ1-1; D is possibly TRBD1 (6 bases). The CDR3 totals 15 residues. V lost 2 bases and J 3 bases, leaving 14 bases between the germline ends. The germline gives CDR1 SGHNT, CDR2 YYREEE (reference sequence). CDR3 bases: TGTGCCAGCAGCTTTGGCGGGGGGCGGTACACTGAAGCTTTCTTT. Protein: CASSFGGGRYTEAFF.

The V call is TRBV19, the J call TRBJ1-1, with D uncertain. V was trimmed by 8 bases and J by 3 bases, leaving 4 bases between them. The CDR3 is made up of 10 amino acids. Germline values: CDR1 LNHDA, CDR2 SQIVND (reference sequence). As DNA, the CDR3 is TGTGCCAGTGGCTACACTGAAGCTTTCTTT. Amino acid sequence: CASGYTEAFF. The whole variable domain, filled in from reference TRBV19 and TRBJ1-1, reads DGGITQSPKYLFRKEGQNVTLSCEQNLNHDAMYWYRQDPGQGLRLIYYSQIVNDFQKGDIAEGYSVSREKKESFPLTVTSAQKNPTAFYLCASGYTEAFFGQGTRLTVV.

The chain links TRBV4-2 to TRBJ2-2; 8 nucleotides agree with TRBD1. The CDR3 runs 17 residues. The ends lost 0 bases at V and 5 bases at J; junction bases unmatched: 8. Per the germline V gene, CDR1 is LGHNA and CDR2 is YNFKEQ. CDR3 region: CASSQDSYRGNTGELFF. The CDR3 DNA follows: TGTGCCAGCAGCCAAGATTCGTACAGGGGGAATACCGGGGAGCTGTTTTTT.

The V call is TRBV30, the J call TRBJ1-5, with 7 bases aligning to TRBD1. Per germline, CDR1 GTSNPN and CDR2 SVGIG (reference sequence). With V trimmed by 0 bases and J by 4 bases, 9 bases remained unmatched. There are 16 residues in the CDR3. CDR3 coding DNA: TGTGCCTGGAGTGTAGGGCAGGGGGTGATTAATCAGCCCCAGCATTTT. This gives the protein CAWSVGQGVINQPQHF.